The 14 T cell receptor beta chains reported below all come from one sample, sequenced in a study of OX40 agonist ivuxolimab in advanced cancers. Libraries were prepared by immunoSEQ multiplex PCR; TCRdb keeps only in-frame clonotypes and omits some of them. This sample carries about 40,000 clones, around 89% of them seen once, and the ten largest clones take approximately 23%. Sequences were derived from CD4+ or CD8+ T cells sorted from blood, sampled in a trial of the OX40 agonist ivuxolimab. The source of these receptors is an adult with an advanced solid tumor such as melanoma, head and neck, liver or kidney cancer.

The CDR3 DNA follows: TGTGCCAGCAGCCCGTGGAGAGGGGGCACAGATACGCAGTATTTT. Translated: CASSPWRGGTDTQYF. The V gene is TRBV7-9, the J gene TRBJ2-3; the D gene could be TRBD1 or TRBD2 (5 bases each). Per germline, CDR1 SEHNR and CDR2 FQNEAQ (reference sequence). Trimming shortened V by 5 bases and J by 1 base, and 13 bases separated the two germline ends. This CDR3 spans 15 amino acids.

This chain uses TRBV10-3 with TRBJ1-5, with D uncertain. The germline V and J ends were trimmed by 11 bases and 5 bases, with 13 bases remaining between them. The CDR3 has 12 amino acids. Germline V gene sequence: CDR1 ENHRY, CDR2 SYGVKD. CDR3 residues: CAAAGVDQPQHF. The DNA for the CDR3 is TGTGCCGCCGCCGGAGTCGATCAGCCCCAGCATTTT.

V usage is TRBV27 and J usage is TRBJ1-5; TRBD1 aligns across 7 bases. The CDR3 totals 14 residues. Germline V gene data show CDR1 as MNHEY and CDR2 as SMNVEV (reference sequence). The J segment lost 5 bases and the V segment lost 5 bases, leaving 6 bases of the junction unmatched. The CDR3 spells CASSIRGLDQPQHF. CDR3 in DNA: TGTGCCAGCAGTATAAGGGGGCTGGATCAGCCCCAGCATTTT.

This chain joins TRBV7-9 and TRBJ2-7; the D gene is possibly TRBD1 (6 bases). The germline V gene has CDR1 SEHNR and CDR2 FQNEAQ (reference sequence). This CDR3 has 16 amino acids. V lost 1 base to trimming and J lost 0 bases, with 13 bases between them. DNA of the CDR3: TGTGCCAGCAGCTTAGGACAGGAGGAATTCTCCTACGAGCAGTACTTC. Translation: CASSLGQEEFSYEQYF.

The rearrangement joins TRBV19 to TRBJ1-1; D not certain. Trimming removed 1 base from V and 1 base from J, with 4 bases in between. Germline V lookup: CDR1 LNHDA, CDR2 SQIVND (reference sequence). CDR3 length: 13 amino acids. As DNA, the CDR3 is TGTGCCAGTAGTATAGCAGCGAACACTGAAGCTTTCTTT. Translating gives CASSIAANTEAFF.

The gene calls are TRBV19 and TRBJ2-2; perhaps TRBD1 as D (6 bases). Between the trimmed V and J ends, which lost 6 bases and 1 base, there was a span of 18 bases. The CDR3 totals 17 residues. Per germline, CDR1 LNHDA and CDR2 SQIVND (reference sequence). The CDR3 reads CASSLYRVRLNTGELFF. DNA for the CDR3: TGTGCCAGTAGCCTCTACAGGGTCAGGTTGAACACCGGGGAGCTGTTTTTT.

V and J are TRBV7-8 and TRBJ2-7; D is possibly TRBD2 (6 bases). The CDR3 has 16 residues. Per germline, CDR1 SGHVS and CDR2 FQNEAQ. V was cut by 5 bases and J by 3 bases, with 20 bases left in between. CDR3 loop: CASSQSWGLANYEQYF. CDR3 DNA sequence: TGTGCCAGCAGCCAGAGCTGGGGACTTGCCAACTACGAGCAGTACTTC. Full variable domain (remainder filled in from reference TRBV7-8 and TRBJ2-7): GAGVSQSPRYKVAKRGQDVALRCDPISGHVSLFWYQQALGQGPEFLTYFQNEAQLDKSGLPSDRFFAERPEGSVSTLKIQRTQQEDSAVYLCASSQSWGLANYEQYFGPGTRLTVT.

J is TRBJ2-7 and V is TRBV7-3; D possibly uses TRBD1 or TRBD2 (5 bases each). The length of the CDR3 is 15 residues. V lost 4 bases to trimming and J lost 3 bases, with 16 bases between them. Germline-derived CDR1 and CDR2 are SGHTA and FQGTGA. Here the CDR3 DNA reads TGTGCCAGCAGCTCCTTCCCGGGACCACGCTACGAGCAGTACTTC. Amino acid sequence: CASSSFPGPRYEQYF.

The rearrangement joins TRBV5-1 to TRBJ1-1, with no clear D. This CDR3 contains 15 residues. Trimming shortened V by 2 bases and J by 1 base, and 12 bases separated the two germline ends. Germline assignment: CDR1 SGHRS and CDR2 YFSETQ. The CDR3 region is CASSFRAEGNTEAFF. The CDR3 DNA reads TGCGCCAGCAGCTTTCGGGCAGAAGGGAACACTGAAGCTTTCTTT.

V and J are TRBV28 and TRBJ2-1; 12 bases match TRBD2. V gave up 3 bases and J gave up 3 bases; unmatched junction bases: 3. CDR1 MDHEN and CDR2 SYDVKM come from the germline V gene. The CDR3 extends over 16 amino acids. This chain's CDR3 is CASSLTGLAGYNEQFF. In DNA form, the CDR3 reads TGTGCCAGCAGTTTGACGGGACTAGCGGGCTACAATGAGCAGTTCTTC.

J is TRBJ1-5 and V is TRBV28; 12 nucleotides agree with TRBD1. Germline V gene lookup returns CDR1 MDHEN and CDR2 SYDVKM. The CDR3 is made up of 21 amino acids. V was clipped by 3 bases and J by 4 bases; unmatched bases: 19. The CDR3 bases are TGTGCCAGCAGTTTCCAACCCGGGACAGGGGGCGCTTGGGGGGTTAATCAGCCCCAGCATTTT. It specifies CASSFQPGTGGAWGVNQPQHF.

The chain carries TRBV11-2 and TRBJ1-4, with D unclear. V shed 0 bases and J shed 15 bases, with 14 bases lying between them. Germline CDR1 reads SGHAT; CDR2 reads FQNNGV. This CDR3 contains 13 residues. The CDR3 spells CASSLDPPAAVFF. DNA for the CDR3: TGTGCCAGCAGCTTAGACCCTCCGGCGGCCGTGTTTTTT. The whole variable domain, filled in from reference TRBV11-2 and TRBJ1-4, reads EAGVAQSPRYKIIEKRQSVAFWCNPISGHATLYWYQQILGQGPKLLIQFQNNGVVDDSQLPKDRFSAERLKGVDSTLKIQPAKLEDSAVYLCASSLDPPAAVFFGSGTQLSVL.

This chain joins TRBV9 and TRBJ2-6; no firm D call. V shed 1 base and J shed 1 base, with 12 bases lying between them. This CDR3 comprises 17 residues. Germline V CDR1 and CDR2: SGDLS, YYNGEE. The CDR3 reads CASSVSRITSGANVLTF. CDR3 nucleotide sequence: TGTGCCAGCAGCGTATCCAGAATAACTTCTGGGGCCAACGTCCTGACTTTC.

The CDR3 sequence: CASTYDDADRDGYTF. The CDR3 DNA sequence: TGCGCCAGCACCTACGATGATGCGGACAGGGATGGCTACACCTTC. The rearrangement links TRBV10-2 to TRBJ1-2, with 8 positions matching TRBD1. The CDR3 consists of 15 residues. Germline lookup yields CDR1 WSHSY and CDR2 SAAADI. The junction had 13 bases not matched to a gene; V was cut back by 7 bases and J by 6 bases.